Shown below are 2 T cell receptor beta chains from a single sample sequenced in a study of T cell responses to AZD1222 COVID-19 vaccine. The assay was immunoSEQ multiplex PCR, and TCRdb's table has in-frame clones only and misses some. This sample yields under 150,000 clones, of which 93% are seen a single time; under 3.5% belongs to the top ten. The sample in question was peripheral blood, obtained on day 0 of AZD1222 vaccination. Receptor source: an adult in good health.

This chain uses TRBV11-3 with TRBJ2-3; maybe TRBD1 (5 bases). In germline, CDR1 is SGHNT, CDR2 YENEEA. This CDR3 comprises 14 residues. The V end lost 5 bases, the J end lost 3 bases, and 12 bases lay between the germline ends. CDR3 loop: CASSLRVGTDTQYF. The CDR3 nucleotides are TGTGCCAGCAGCCTCAGGGTTGGGACAGATACGCAGTATTTT.

The chain recombines TRBV9 with TRBJ2-5; D might be TRBD1 or TRBD2, each matching 7 bases. There are 17 residues in the CDR3. Germline loops: CDR1 SGDLS, CDR2 YYNGEE. The V and J ends lost 5 bases and 5 bases respectively, with 25 bases between them. CDR3 in amino acids: CASSESQGGSPGETQYF. The CDR3, as DNA: TGTGCCAGCAGTGAATCCCAGGGGGGGAGCCCCGGGGAGACCCAGTACTTC.